This TCR beta chain was identified during a study of CD8+CD57+ T cells in acquired aplastic anemia. Profiles of TCR beta VDJ and CDR3 were generated from a genomic DNA template. A single record per CDR3 protein comes from TCRdb applying MiXCR to the reads. Here the sample spans around 430,000 distinct CDR3 sequences, over 25% being singletons. Previously, flow cytometry had revealed CD8+CD57+ cell expansion in the patients chosen for sequencing. This receptor was taken from a human donor with aplastic anemia. Source material: sorted CD4+, CD8+, or CD8+CD57+ T cells (not recorded which) from PBMCs.

In DNA form, the CDR3 reads TGTGCCAGCAGCTCACAAACAGGGATGGGAGAGACCCAGTACTTC. Its protein product is CASSSQTGMGETQYF. This rearrangement joins TRBV7-3 to TRBJ2-5, with D possibly matching TRBD1 (6 bases). Germline V CDR1 and CDR2: SGHTA, FQGTGA. Trimming removed 4 bases from V and 4 bases from J, with 16 bases in between. The CDR3 contains 15 residues.